This TCR beta chain was sequenced for a study of shared clonotypes between healthy human individuals. Germline-derived CDR1 and CDR2 are DFQATT and SNEGSKA (reference sequence). This CDR3 has 11 residues. J gave up 6 bases and V 6 bases, and 4 bases lay outside the gene matches. Naive-designated CD8 cells lacked CD45RO, were positively enriched for CCR7, and omitted terminally differentiated effector memory CD45RA+ cells. Generated by immunoSEQ multiplex PCR, the TCRdb table keeps only in-frame clones and is missing some. The sample lists hundreds of thousands of clones, roughly 96% occurring once. This rearrangement joins TRBV20-1 to TRBJ1-2; 7 bases align to TRBD1. This sequence originates from a woman in her 30s in good health. Sample: naive CD8+ T cells sorted from blood. The CDR3 region is CSADRANGYTF. CDR3 nucleotide sequence: TGCAGTGCCGACAGGGCGAATGGCTACACCTTC.